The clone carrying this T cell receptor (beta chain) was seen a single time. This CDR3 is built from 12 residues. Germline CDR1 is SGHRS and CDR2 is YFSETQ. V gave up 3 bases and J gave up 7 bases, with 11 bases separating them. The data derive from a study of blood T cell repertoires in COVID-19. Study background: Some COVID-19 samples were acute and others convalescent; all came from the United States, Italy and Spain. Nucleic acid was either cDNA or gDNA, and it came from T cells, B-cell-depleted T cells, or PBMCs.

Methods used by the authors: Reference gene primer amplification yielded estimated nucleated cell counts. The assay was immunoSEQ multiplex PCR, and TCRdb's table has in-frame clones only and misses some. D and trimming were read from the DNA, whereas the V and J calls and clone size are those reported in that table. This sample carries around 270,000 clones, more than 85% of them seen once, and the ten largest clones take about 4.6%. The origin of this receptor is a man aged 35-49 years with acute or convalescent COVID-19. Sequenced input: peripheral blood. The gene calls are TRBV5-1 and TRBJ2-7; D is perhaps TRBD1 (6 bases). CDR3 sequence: CASSSSGEEQYF. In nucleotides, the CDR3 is TGCGCCAGCAGCTCATCAGGGGAAGAGCAGTACTTC.